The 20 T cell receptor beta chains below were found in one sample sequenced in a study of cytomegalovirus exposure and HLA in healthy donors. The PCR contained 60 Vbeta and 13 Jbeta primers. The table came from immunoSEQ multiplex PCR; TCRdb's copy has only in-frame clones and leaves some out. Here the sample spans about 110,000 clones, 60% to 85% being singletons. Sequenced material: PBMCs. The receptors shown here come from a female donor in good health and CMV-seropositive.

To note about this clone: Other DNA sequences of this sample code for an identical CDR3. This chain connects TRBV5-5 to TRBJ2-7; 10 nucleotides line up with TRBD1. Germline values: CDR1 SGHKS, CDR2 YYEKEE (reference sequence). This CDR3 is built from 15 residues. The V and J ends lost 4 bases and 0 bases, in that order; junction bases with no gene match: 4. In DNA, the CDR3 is TGTGCCAGCAGCCGCGGGACAGGGGACTCCTACGAGCAGTACTTC. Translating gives CASSRGTGDSYEQYF. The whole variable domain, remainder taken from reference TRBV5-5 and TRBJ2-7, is DAGVTQSPTHLIKTRGQQVTLRCSPISGHKSVSWYQQVLGQGPQFIFQYYEKEERGRGNFPDRFSARQFPNYSSELNVNALLLGDSALYLCASSRGTGDSYEQYFGPGTRLTVT.

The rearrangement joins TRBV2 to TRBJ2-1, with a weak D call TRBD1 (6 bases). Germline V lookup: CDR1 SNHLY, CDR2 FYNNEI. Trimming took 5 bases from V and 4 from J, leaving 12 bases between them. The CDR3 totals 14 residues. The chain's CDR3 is CASSNSGQYNEQFF. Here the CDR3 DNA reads TGTGCCAGCAGTAACTCGGGACAATACAATGAGCAGTTCTTC.

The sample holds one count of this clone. CDR3 DNA sequence: TGTGCCAGCAGTTTCGCTAGCGGGAGTAACGAGCAGTACTTC. Translation: CASSFASGSNEQYF. The chain employs TRBV28 and TRBJ2-7; 10 bases fit TRBD2. The CDR3 is 14 residues long. Germline V lookup: CDR1 MDHEN, CDR2 SYDVKM. Unmatched junction bases numbered 4, after V lost 3 bases and J lost 5 bases.

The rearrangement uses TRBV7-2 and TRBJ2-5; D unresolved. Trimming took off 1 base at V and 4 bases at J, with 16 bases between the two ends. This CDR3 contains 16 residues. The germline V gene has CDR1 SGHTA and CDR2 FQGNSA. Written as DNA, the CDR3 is TGTGCCAGCAGCTTAGGTTCGGCTCCACCAGGAGAGACCCAGTACTTC. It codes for CASSLGSAPPGETQYF. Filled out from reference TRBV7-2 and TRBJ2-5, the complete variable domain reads GAGVSQSPSNKVTEKGKDVELRCDPISGHTALYWYRQSLGQGLEFLIYFQGNSAPDKSGLPSDRFSAERTGGSVSTLTIQRTQQEDSAVYLCASSLGSAPPGETQYFGPGTRLLVL.

The CDR3, as DNA: TGTGCCAGCAGCTTGCAAGGACAGGGAAAGTTCTTC. Amino acids: CASSLQGQGKFF. The V call is TRBV5-4, the J call TRBJ2-1; 8 bases are a match to TRBD1. Unmatched junction bases numbered 5, after V lost 1 base and J lost 14 bases. Germline CDR1 SGHNT, CDR2 YYREEE (reference sequence). CDR3 length equals 12 residues. Full variable domain (remainder filled in from reference TRBV5-4 and TRBJ2-1): ETGVTQSPTHLIKTRGQQVTLRCSSQSGHNTVSWYQQALGQGPQFIFQYYREEENGRGNFPPRFSGLQFPNYSSELNVNALELDDSALYLCASSLQGQGKFFGPGTRLTVL.

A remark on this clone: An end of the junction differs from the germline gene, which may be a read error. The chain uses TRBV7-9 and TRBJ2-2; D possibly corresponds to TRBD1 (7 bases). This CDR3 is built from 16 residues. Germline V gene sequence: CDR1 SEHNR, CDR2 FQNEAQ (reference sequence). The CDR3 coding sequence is TGTTCCAGCAGCGAAGGCAGGGGGGTTTACACCGGGGAGCTGTTTTTT. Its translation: CSSSEGRGVYTGELFF.

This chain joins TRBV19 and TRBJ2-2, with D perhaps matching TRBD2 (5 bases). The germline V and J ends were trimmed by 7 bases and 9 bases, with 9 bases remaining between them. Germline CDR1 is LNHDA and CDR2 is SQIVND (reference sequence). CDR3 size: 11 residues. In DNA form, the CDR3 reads TGTGCCAGTATCGGGGTCAGGGAGCTGTTTTTT. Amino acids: CASIGVRELFF.

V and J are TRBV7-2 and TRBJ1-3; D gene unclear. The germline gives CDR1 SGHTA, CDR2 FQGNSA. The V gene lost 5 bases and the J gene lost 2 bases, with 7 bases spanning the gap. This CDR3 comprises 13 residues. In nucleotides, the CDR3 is TGTGCCAGCAGCGCCCGAGCTGGAAACACCATATATTTT. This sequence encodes CASSARAGNTIYF.

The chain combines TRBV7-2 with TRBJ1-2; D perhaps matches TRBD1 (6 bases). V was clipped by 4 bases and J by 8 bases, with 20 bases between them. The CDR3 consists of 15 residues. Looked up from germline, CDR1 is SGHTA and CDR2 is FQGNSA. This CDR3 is CASSSLGGVRDGYTF. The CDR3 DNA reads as TGTGCCAGCAGCTCCCTAGGGGGGGTGAGAGACGGCTACACCTTC.

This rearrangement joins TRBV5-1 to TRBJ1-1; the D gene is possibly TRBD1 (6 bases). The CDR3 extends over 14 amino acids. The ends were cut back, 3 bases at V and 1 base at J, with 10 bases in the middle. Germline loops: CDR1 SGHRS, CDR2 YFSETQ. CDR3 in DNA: TGCGCCAGCAGCTCGATGGGACAGAACACTGAAGCTTTCTTT. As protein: CASSSMGQNTEAFF.

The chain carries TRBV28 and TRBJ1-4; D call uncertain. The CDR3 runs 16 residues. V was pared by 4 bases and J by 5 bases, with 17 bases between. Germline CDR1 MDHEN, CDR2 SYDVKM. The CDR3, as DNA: TGTGCCAGCAGTTCCGTGAACCCGGGGTTAAATGAAAAACTGTTTTTT. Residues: CASSSVNPGLNEKLFF.

In DNA, the CDR3 is TGTGCCAGCAGTTACGGGACAGGGGCGCTAGGACAGCCCCAGCATTTT. The encoded protein is CASSYGTGALGQPQHF. V usage is TRBV6-6 and J usage is TRBJ1-5; 10 bases line up with TRBD1. The V gene end was trimmed by 2 bases and the J gene end by 7 bases; junction bases not matched to a gene: 8. This CDR3 is 16 amino acids long. Germline-derived CDR1 and CDR2 are MNHNY and SVGAGI (reference sequence).

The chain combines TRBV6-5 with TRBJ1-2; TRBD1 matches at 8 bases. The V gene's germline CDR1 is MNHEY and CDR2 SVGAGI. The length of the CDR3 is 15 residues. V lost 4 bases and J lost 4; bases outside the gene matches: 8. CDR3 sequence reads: CASSSRTGKGYGYTF. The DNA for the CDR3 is TGTGCCAGCAGTTCTCGGACAGGGAAAGGCTATGGCTACACCTTC.

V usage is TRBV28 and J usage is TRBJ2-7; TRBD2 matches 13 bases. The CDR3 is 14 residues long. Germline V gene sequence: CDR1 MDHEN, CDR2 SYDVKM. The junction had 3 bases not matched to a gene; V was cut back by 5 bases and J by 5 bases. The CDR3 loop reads CASSLLAGGHEQYF. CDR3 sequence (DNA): TGTGCCAGCAGTCTACTAGCGGGAGGGCACGAGCAGTACTTC.

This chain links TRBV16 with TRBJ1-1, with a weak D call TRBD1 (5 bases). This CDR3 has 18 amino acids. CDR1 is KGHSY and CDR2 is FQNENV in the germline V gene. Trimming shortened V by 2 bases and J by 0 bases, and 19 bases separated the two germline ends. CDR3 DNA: TGTGCCAGCAGCCAAACCACGGGGGTCGGCCAAATGAACACTGAAGCTTTCTTT. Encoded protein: CASSQTTGVGQMNTEAFF. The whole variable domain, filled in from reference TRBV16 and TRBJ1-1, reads GEEVAQTPKHLVRGEGQKAKLYCAPIKGHSYVFWYQQVLKNEFKFLISFQNENVFDETGMPKERFSAKCLPNSPCSLEIQATKLEDSAVYFCASSQTTGVGQMNTEAFFGQGTRLTVV.

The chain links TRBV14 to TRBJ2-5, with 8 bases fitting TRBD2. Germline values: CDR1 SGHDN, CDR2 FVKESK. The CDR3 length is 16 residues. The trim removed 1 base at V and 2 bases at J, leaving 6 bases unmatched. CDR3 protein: CASSQGGIAGQETQYF. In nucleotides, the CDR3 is TGTGCCAGCAGCCAAGGGGGCATAGCGGGGCAAGAGACCCAGTACTTC.

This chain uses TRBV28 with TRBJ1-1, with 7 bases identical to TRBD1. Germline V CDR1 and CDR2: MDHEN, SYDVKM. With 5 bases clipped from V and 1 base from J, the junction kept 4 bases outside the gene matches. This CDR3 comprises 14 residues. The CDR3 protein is CASSPWTGNTEAFF. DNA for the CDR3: TGTGCCAGCAGTCCATGGACAGGGAACACTGAAGCTTTCTTT.

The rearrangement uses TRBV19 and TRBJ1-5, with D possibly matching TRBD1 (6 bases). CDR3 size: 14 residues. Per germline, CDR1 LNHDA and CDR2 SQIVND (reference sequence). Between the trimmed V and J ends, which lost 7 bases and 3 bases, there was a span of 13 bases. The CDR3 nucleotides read TGTGCCAGTAAAGGGGGAGGGTTCAATCAGCCCCAGCATTTT. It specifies CASKGGGFNQPQHF.

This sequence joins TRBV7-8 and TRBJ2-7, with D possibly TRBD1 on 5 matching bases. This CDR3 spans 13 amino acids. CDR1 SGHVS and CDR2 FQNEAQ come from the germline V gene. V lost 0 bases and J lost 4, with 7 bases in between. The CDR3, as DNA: TGTGCCAGCAGCTTAGCGAACAGGTACGAGCAGTACTTC. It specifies CASSLANRYEQYF.

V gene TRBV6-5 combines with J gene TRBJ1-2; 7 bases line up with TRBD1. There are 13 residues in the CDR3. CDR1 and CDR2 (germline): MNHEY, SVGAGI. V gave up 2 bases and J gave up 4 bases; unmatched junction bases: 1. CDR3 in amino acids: CASSYDRAYGYTF. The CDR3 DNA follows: TGTGCCAGCAGTTACGACAGGGCCTATGGCTACACCTTC.